This entry concerns a single TCR beta chain. This clone appeared many times. The antigen it recognizes is unknown. Per-base quality was not reported, and no clone a single base away is much larger than it. TCRbeta CDR3 regions were amplified from genomic DNA using the immunoSEQ Assay, a bias-controlled multiplex PCR. Per the original workflow: Nucleated cell counts per sample were estimated from amplification of reference gene primers within the assay. Sequence reads were collapsed and filtered to measure the absolute abundance of every unique TCRbeta CDR3 rearrangement. For each sample, productive Simpson clonality was calculated by taking the square root of Simpson's diversity index across productive rearrangements. TCRdb limited this immuneACCESS table to in-frame rearrangements with V and J called. A share of clones is missing; checked studies link under half to unresolved V genes, and the rest is unexplained. Clonal size and the V and J genes are those of that table, whereas D and trimming came from the DNA. The sample table records over 200,000 clones; approximately 82% of these occur just once. The top ten clonotypes cover about 8.9% of the sample.

The sample is drawn from a study of blood T cell repertoires in COVID-19 (dated by TCRdb to 2018 to 2021). Notes on the research overall: Samples covering the acute and convalescent phases of COVID-19 were provided by collaborators in the United States, Italy and Spain. The samples were drawn from the first 160 participants of the ongoing ImmuneRACE study and from 1,254 subjects provided by 6 global collaborators. A freely available public database, intended as a resource for researchers studying the immune response to SARS-CoV-2, is where the repertoires were released. Where available, HLA class I and class II types were obtained from metadata supplied by the sample provider rather than from assay-based typing. The dataset comprised deeply sampled blood TCRbeta repertoires from subjects exposed to, actively infected with, or recovered from COVID-19. A de-identified subject ID, COVID-19 status, age in years and sex were almost always included in the sample metadata. The material from the prospective study consisted of cDNA or gDNA derived from T cells, B-cell-depleted T cells, or PBMCs.

Overall study results and their limits: Clinical and demographic metadata were provided uncurated, with the amount varying by source and participant.

Germline trimming: 4 bases from V, 6 bases from J; junction bases outside gene matches: 3. CDR1 is given as SGHDT and CDR2 as YYEEEE, both from the germline V gene. The CDR3 holds 12 amino acids from the cysteine to the phenylalanine. Of all the DNA, just the CDR3 is kept, 36 bases in frame from base 1. Collaborating institutions collected whole blood in K2EDTA tubes following their own protocols. Collaborator samples were shipped for TCRbeta analysis as frozen whole blood, isolated PBMCs, or DNA extracted from either sample type. This sequence uses TRBV5-6 and TRBJ2-7; TRBD1 lines up with 8 middle nucleotides. The specimen was peripheral blood. The clonotype was recovered from a woman aged 45-65 years with acute or convalescent COVID-19. CDR3 protein: CASSLTGVEQYF. The DNA sequence is as follows: TGTGCCAGCAGCCTGACAGGGGTCGAGCAGTACTTC.